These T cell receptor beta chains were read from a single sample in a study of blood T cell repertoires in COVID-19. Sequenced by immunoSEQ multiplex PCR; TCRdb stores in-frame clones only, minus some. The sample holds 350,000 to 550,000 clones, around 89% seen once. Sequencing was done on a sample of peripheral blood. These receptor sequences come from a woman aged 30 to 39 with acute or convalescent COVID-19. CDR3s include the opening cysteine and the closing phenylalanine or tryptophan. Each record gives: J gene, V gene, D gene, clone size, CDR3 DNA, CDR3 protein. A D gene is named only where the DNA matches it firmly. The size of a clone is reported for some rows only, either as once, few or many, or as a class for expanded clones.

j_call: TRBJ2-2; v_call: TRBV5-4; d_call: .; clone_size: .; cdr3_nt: TGTGCCAGCAGCTTGGCCAGGTGGCTAAAAAACACCGGGGAGCTGTTTTTT; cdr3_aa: CASSLARWLKNTGELFF
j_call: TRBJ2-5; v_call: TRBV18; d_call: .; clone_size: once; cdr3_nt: TGTGCCAGCTCACCAGGGGCAGGGTTCCCAGAGACCCAGTACTTC; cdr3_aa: CASSPGAGFPETQYF
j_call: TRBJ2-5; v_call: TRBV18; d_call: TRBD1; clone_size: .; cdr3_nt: TGTGCCAGCTCACCACGTGTGACAGGGGGCCAAGAGACCCAGTACTTC; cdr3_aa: CASSPRVTGGQETQYF
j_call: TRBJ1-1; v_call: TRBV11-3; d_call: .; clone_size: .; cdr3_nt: TGTGCCAGCAGCGAAACAGGGAAAACTGAAGCTTTCTTT; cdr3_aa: CASSETGKTEAFF
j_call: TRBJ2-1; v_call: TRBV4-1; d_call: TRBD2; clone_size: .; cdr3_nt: TGCGCCAGCAGCCATTTACTAGCGGGGGGCGACAATGAGCAGTTCTTC; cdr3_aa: CASSHLLAGGDNEQFF
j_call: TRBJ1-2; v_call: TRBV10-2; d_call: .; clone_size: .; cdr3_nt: TGCGCCAGCAGTGCTCCGGACAGAACCCCGGCCGGCTACACCTTC; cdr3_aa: CASSAPDRTPAGYTF
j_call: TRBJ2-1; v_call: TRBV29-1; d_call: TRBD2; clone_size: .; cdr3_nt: TGCAGCGTTGAAGGCGCGGGGGGGCCGAACAATGAGCAGTTCTTC; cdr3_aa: CSVEGAGGPNNEQFF
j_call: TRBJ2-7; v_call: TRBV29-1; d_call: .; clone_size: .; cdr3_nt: TGCAGCGTCACGCCATCCGCGGGGGCGGGGGAGCAGTACTTC; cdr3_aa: CSVTPSAGAGEQYF
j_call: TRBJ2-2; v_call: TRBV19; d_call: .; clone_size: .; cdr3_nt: TGTGCCAGTAGCGTGGACAGAGCTTATGCCGGGGAGCTGTTTTTT; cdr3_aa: CASSVDRAYAGELFF
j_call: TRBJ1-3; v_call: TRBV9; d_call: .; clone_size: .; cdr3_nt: TGTGCCAGCAGCGTAGAGGCGGTCAGTGGAAACACCATATATTTT; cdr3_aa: CASSVEAVSGNTIYF
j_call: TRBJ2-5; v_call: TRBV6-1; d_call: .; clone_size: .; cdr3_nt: TGTGCCAGCGGAACCGGGACAAAAGAGACCCAGTACTTC; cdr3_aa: CASGTGTKETQYF
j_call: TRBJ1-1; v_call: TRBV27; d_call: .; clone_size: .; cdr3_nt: TGTGCCAGCAGCAGGCGGGTCGGGAACACTGAAGCTTTCTTT; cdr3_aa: CASSRRVGNTEAFF
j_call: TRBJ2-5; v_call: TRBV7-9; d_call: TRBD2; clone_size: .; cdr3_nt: TGTGCCAGCAGCTTGACTAGCGTCCAGGAGACCCAGTACTTC; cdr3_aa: CASSLTSVQETQYF
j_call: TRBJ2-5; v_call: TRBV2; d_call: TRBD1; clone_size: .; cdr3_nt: TGTGCCAGCAGACCGGGACAGGGGAATCAAGAGACCCAGTACTTC; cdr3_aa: CASRPGQGNQETQYF
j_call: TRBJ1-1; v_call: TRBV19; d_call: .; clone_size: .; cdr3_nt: TGTGCCAGTAGTACCAGAACAGGGCTCACTGAAGCTTTCTTT; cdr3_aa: CASSTRTGLTEAFF
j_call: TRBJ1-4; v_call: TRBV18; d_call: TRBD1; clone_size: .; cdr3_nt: TGTGCCAGCTCAAGAGGACAGGTGACTAATGAAAAACTGTTTTTT; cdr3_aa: CASSRGQVTNEKLFF
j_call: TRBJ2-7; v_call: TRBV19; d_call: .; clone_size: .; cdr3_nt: TGTGCCAGTAGTAGGGATCCCGGGATTAGCTCCTACGAGCAGTACTTC; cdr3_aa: CASSRDPGISSYEQYF
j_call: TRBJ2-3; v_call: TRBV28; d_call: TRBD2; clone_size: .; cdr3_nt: TGTGCCAGCAGTTTATTTACTAGCGGGGGGGACCCGGGCACAGATACGCAGTATTTT; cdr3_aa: CASSLFTSGGDPGTDTQYF
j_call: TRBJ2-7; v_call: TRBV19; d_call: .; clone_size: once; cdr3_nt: TGTGCCAGTAGTATAGACGGTAGCGAGCAGTACTTC; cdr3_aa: CASSIDGSEQYF
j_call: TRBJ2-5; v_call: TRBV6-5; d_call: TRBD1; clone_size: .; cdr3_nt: TGTGCCAGCGGGACAGGGGGCCGGGAGACCCAGTACTTC; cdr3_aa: CASGTGGRETQYF
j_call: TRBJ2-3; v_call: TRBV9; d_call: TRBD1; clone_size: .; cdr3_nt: TGTGCCAGCAGCCCTGGGGACAGACCCACAGATACGCAGTATTTT; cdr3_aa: CASSPGDRPTDTQYF
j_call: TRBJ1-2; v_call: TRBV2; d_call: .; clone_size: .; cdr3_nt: TGTGCCAGCAGGGCCAGGGATTTTAATGGCTACACCTTC; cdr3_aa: CASRARDFNGYTF
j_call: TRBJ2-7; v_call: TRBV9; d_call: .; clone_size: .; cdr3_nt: TGTGCCAGCAGCCCAAGACAGTTTCGAGAGCAGTACTTC; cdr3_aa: CASSPRQFREQYF
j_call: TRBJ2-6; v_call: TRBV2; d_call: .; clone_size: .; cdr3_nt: TGTGCCAGCACCCAGGCAGGGCCGGAACGCTCTGGGGCCAACGTCCTGACTTTC; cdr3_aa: CASTQAGPERSGANVLTF
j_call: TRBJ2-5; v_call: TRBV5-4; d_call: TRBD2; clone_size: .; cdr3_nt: TGTGCCAGCAGCTTGTTCGAGCGGGGCCGCGAGCAGACCCAGTACTTC; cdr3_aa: CASSLFERGREQTQYF
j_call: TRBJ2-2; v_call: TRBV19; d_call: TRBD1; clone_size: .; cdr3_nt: TGTGCCAGTAGTGGCAGGGGGCGTCGGACCGGGGAGCTGTTTTTT; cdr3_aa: CASSGRGRRTGELFF